Given below is one T cell receptor (beta chain) in context. The antigen is unknown. Amplification by 5'RACE using constant-segment primers produced TCR alpha and TCR beta cDNA libraries that carried sample barcodes and UMIs. TCRdb reanalysed the 5' RACE reads using MiXCR and keeps one entry per CDR3 protein. The sample carries about 130,000 distinct CDR3 sequences, about 15% recorded once. This sample is part of a study of T-cell memory formation after mild COVID-19. Study outcomes and limitations: Second-wave clones that peaked on day 37 lacked confirmed SARS-CoV-2 specificity. Largely, contracting CD4+ clones fell within CM and EM, and contracting CD8+ clones within EMRA. Whereas later expanders leaned CD4+, clones contracting day 15 to 85 showed a balanced CD4/CD8 makeup.

This CDR3 has 13 residues. Germline CDR1 reads SGHAT; CDR2 reads FQNNGV. The V gene lost 1 base and the J gene lost 5 bases, with 8 bases spanning the gap. The sequence came from an adult woman who had mild COVID-19 (a few samples of this study predate the infection). Cell type and time point are not known. The sequenced material came from PBMCs or a T cell subset sorted from them (not recorded which). This chain uses TRBV11-2 with TRBJ1-1, with D hard to call. The CDR3 protein is CASSLAPGTEAFF. The CDR3 nucleotides are TGTGCCAGCAGCTTAGCCCCGGGGACTGAAGCTTTCTTT.